The 29 T cell receptor beta chains below all came from one sample that was sequenced in a study of blood T cells in healthy people across ages. The use of a sample-barcoded 5' primer and a J-beta primer mix characterized a second PCR of 7 to 11 cycles. MiXCR, run by TCRdb on the 5' RACE reads, gives a single entry per CDR3 protein. The sample has about 1.5 million distinct CDR3 sequences; approximately 39% are singletons. The specimen was blood. The source is a woman aged 18-29 years in good health.

On this clonotype itself: Its ends do not fully match the called genes, so a read error is possible. CDR3 nucleotide sequence: TGTGTCAGTAGTAGGGGGGAAGGCACAGATACGCAGTATTTT. Protein product: CVSSRGEGTDTQYF. The chain combines TRBV19 with TRBJ2-3; D may match TRBD1 or TRBD2 (6 bases each). In germline, CDR1 is LNHDA, CDR2 SQIVND (reference sequence). The CDR3 is made up of 14 amino acids.

V is TRBV20-1 and J is TRBJ2-7, with D possibly matching TRBD1 (5 bases). This CDR3 contains 13 residues. V lost 8 bases and J 3 bases, leaving 17 bases between the germline ends. Looked up from germline, CDR1 is DFQATT and CDR2 is SNEGSKA (reference sequence). CDR3 nucleotide sequence: TGCAGTCAATCAACTACCGACAGCTACGAGCAGTACTTC. Encoded protein: CSQSTTDSYEQYF.

The rearrangement joins TRBV9 to TRBJ1-2; 7 nucleotides line up with TRBD1. With 4 bases clipped from V and 2 bases from J, the junction kept 5 bases outside the gene matches. The germline gives CDR1 SGDLS, CDR2 YYNGEE. CDR3 size: 14 residues. CDR3 sequence reads: CASSSRDSNYGYTF. The CDR3 nucleotides read TGTGCCAGCAGCTCACGGGACAGCAACTATGGCTACACCTTC.

The gene calls are TRBV5-1 and TRBJ2-7; tentatively, D is TRBD2 (6 bases). Germline CDR1 reads SGHRS; CDR2 reads YFSETQ. V was shortened by 0 bases and J by 0 bases, with 16 bases between the two germline ends. CDR3 size: 17 residues. The CDR3 protein is CASSLGISGVSSYEQYF. In DNA form, the CDR3 reads TGCGCCAGCAGCTTGGGAATTAGCGGAGTGAGCTCCTACGAGCAGTACTTC.

The table lists this clonotype with a few counts. The rearrangement uses TRBV5-1 and TRBJ2-7; D uncertain. CDR1 SGHRS and CDR2 YFSETQ come from the germline V gene. V was shortened by 0 bases and J by 9 bases, with 13 bases between the two germline ends. The CDR3 runs to 13 residues. Here the CDR3 reads CASSLAFSERQYF. CDR3 sequence (DNA): TGCGCCAGCAGCTTGGCCTTTAGTGAGCGGCAGTACTTC.

The sample holds a few counts of this clonotype. This chain links TRBV20-1 with TRBJ1-2; tentative D call: TRBD1 (6 bases). Germline V CDR1 and CDR2: DFQATT, SNEGSKA (reference sequence). The V end lost 0 bases, the J end lost 8 bases, and 19 bases lay between the germline ends. The CDR3 length is 15 residues. In nucleotides, the CDR3 is TGCAGTGCTAGAGATCGGGGAGGGGGAATCTACGGCTACACCTTC. Amino acid sequence: CSARDRGGGIYGYTF.

This clonotype came up once. It is likely a read error, because the conserved phenylalanine at the end of the CDR3 is missing. The V call is TRBV3-1, the J call TRBJ2-4; 11 bases map to TRBD2. The J call could be wrong; TRBJ2-7 is a better fit for the DNA end. Germline-derived CDR1 and CDR2 are LGHDT and YNNKEL (reference sequence). The CDR3 spans 15 residues. This chain's CDR3 is CASSPTSGDSYEQYL. CDR3 DNA sequence: TGTGCCAGCAGCCCGACTAGCGGGGACTCCTACGAGCAGTACCTC.

The chain employs TRBV29-1 and TRBJ2-7; perhaps TRBD1 as D (5 bases). V was clipped by 6 bases and J by 4 bases, with 22 bases between them. This CDR3 contains 15 residues. The germline gives CDR1 SQVTM, CDR2 ANQGSEA. This chain's CDR3 is CSVSTVKVKGYEQYF. In DNA form, the CDR3 reads TGCAGCGTGTCGACAGTTAAAGTTAAAGGATACGAGCAGTACTTC.

This chain joins TRBV30 and TRBJ1-2; 11 nucleotides agree with TRBD1. CDR1 is GTSNPN, CDR2 SVGIG, per germline (reference sequence). Trimming took 1 base from V and 4 from J; bases not matched to a gene: 11. The CDR3 contains 17 residues. The CDR3 spells CAWSATGGQGVVYGYTF. For the CDR3, the DNA is TGTGCCTGGAGTGCAACGGGGGGACAGGGGGTTGTCTATGGCTACACCTTC.

The chain has TRBV6-6 and TRBJ1-2; D is undetermined. The V gene lost 5 bases and the J gene lost 4 bases, with 14 bases spanning the gap. Germline-derived CDR1 and CDR2 are MNHNY and SVGAGI (reference sequence). The CDR3 sequence is 14 residues long. CDR3 nucleotides: TGTGCCAGCAGTGATGGTCCCGCCAGCTATGGCTACACCTTC. Its protein product is CASSDGPASYGYTF.

This clonotype turned up a few times. The chain joins TRBV5-1 to TRBJ2-7; D might be TRBD1 (5 bases). The CDR3 runs 12 residues. The germline V gene has CDR1 SGHRS and CDR2 YFSETQ. With 0 bases removed from V and 9 bases from J, the gap between germline ends came to 10 bases. DNA of the CDR3: TGCGCCAGCAGCTTGGACAGGCAGGTGCAGTACTTC. Protein: CASSLDRQVQYF.

This sequence joins TRBV12-3 or TRBV12-4 and TRBJ2-3, with 9 bases fitting TRBD2. The CDR3 has 16 residues. Losses at the gene ends were 2 bases for V and 8 bases for J; bases not matched to a gene: 11. The CDR3 DNA sequence: TGTGCCAGCAGTTTAAGGGGACTAGCCTTTCCGGGTACGCAGTATTTT. Residues: CASSLRGLAFPGTQYF.

This clonotype was seen more than once but under ten times. The chain links TRBV29-1 to TRBJ2-1, with 12 bases that match TRBD2. Germline V lookup: CDR1 SQVTM, CDR2 ANQGSEA. The length of the CDR3 is 14 residues. Losses at the gene ends were 2 bases for V and 10 bases for J; bases not matched to a gene: 6. This chain's CDR3 is CSVERLAGVSEQFF. CDR3 DNA: TGCAGCGTTGAACGACTAGCGGGAGTTTCCGAGCAGTTCTTC.

V usage is TRBV25-1 and J usage is TRBJ2-7; 8 bases are a match to TRBD1. Germline V gene data show CDR1 as MGHDK and CDR2 as SYGVNS. There are 13 residues in the CDR3. The V and J ends lost 4 bases and 7 bases, in that order; junction bases with no gene match: 6. CDR3 residues: CASSGQGWSEQYF. The CDR3 DNA reads TGTGCCAGCAGTGGACAGGGGTGGTCAGAGCAGTACTTC.

This clonotype has a handful of counts. This chain links TRBV10-3 with TRBJ2-7; 7 bases match TRBD1. Germline lookup yields CDR1 ENHRY and CDR2 SYGVKD. There are 15 residues in the CDR3. V lost 0 bases to trimming and J lost 1 base; unmatched junction nucleotides: 3. The CDR3 DNA sequence: TGTGCCATCAGTGAGTCGACAGGGAATTCCTACGAGCAGTACTTC. Protein sequence: CAISESTGNSYEQYF.

This clonotype came up a few times. The chain combines TRBV4-3 with TRBJ2-1, with 11 nucleotides matching TRBD2. CDR1 and CDR2 (germline): LGHNA, YSLEER. The CDR3 runs to 15 residues. V lost 0 bases, J lost 9 bases, and 4 bases stayed unmatched. CDR3 coding DNA: TGCGCCAGCAGCCAAGACAAAGGACTAGCGGGTGAGCAGTTCTTC. Translated: CASSQDKGLAGEQFF.

This clonotype was recorded many times. The CDR3 protein is CASTRDRGRNEKLFF. The CDR3 DNA reads as TGTGCCAGCACTCGGGACAGGGGGAGGAATGAAAAACTGTTTTTT. V and J are TRBV2 and TRBJ1-4, with 11 bases fitting TRBD1. V lost 7 bases and J lost 5; bases outside the gene matches: 6. This CDR3 is 15 amino acids long. Germline-derived CDR1 and CDR2 are SNHLY and FYNNEI. Based on the CDR3 plus reference TRBV2 and TRBJ1-4, the full variable domain is EPEVTQTPSHQVTQMGQEVILRCVPISNHLYFYWYRQILGQKVEFLVSFYNNEISEKSEIFDDQFSVERPDGSNFTLKIRSTKLEDSAMYFCASTRDRGRNEKLFFGSGTQLSVL.

V is TRBV12-3 or TRBV12-4 and J is TRBJ2-1; D might be TRBD1 (5 bases). This CDR3 region has 16 residues. Trimming took 5 bases from V and 0 from J, leaving 14 bases between them. The CDR3 DNA sequence: TGTGCCAGCAGTGGGGCCATGGGTACCTCCTACAATGAGCAGTTCTTC. Its translation: CASSGAMGTSYNEQFF.

The table lists this clonotype with a few counts. V usage is TRBV27 and J usage is TRBJ2-7; D is ambiguous. CDR1 is MNHEY and CDR2 is SMNVEV in the germline V gene (reference sequence). The V gene lost 3 bases and the J gene lost 6 bases, with 15 bases spanning the gap. This CDR3 region has 14 residues. CDR3 loop: CASSFLHDPTEQYF. CDR3 sequence (DNA): TGTGCCAGCAGTTTCCTACACGACCCAACCGAGCAGTACTTC.

This clonotype was seen more than once but under ten times. The chain carries TRBV14 and TRBJ1-2; 7 nucleotides agree with TRBD1. The CDR3 has 18 residues. From germline, CDR1 is SGHDN and CDR2 FVKESK. Losses at the gene ends were 5 bases for V and 0 bases for J; bases not matched to a gene: 15. CDR3 sequence reads: CASSGDSVIQKANYGYTF. The DNA for the CDR3 is TGTGCCAGCAGCGGGGACAGCGTGATCCAAAAGGCTAACTATGGCTACACCTTC.

The table lists this clonotype with a few counts. The chain combines TRBV6-5 with TRBJ2-5; the match to TRBD1 covers 8 bases. V shed 0 bases and J 11 bases; nucleotides not matched to a gene: 11. Germline V CDR1 and CDR2: MNHEY, SVGAGI. The length of the CDR3 is 15 residues. In nucleotides, the CDR3 is TGTGCCAGCAGTTACTCGACAGGGGCCCCTAATGAGCAGTACTTC. Translating gives CASSYSTGAPNEQYF.

This clonotype occurred a few times. The chain uses TRBV6-1 and TRBJ1-5; D ambiguous. Per the germline V gene, CDR1 is MNHNS and CDR2 is SASEGT. Trimming removed 2 bases from V and 0 bases from J, with 11 bases in between. The CDR3 consists of 16 residues. CDR3 region: CASSESPRGSNQPQHF. Here the CDR3 DNA reads TGTGCCAGCAGTGAATCCCCCCGGGGTAGCAATCAGCCCCAGCATTTT.

This clonotype has just a few counts. V and J are TRBV7-2 and TRBJ2-1; tentative D call: TRBD1 (6 bases). V was clipped by 4 bases and J by 3 bases, with 10 bases between them. CDR1 SGHTA and CDR2 FQGNSA come from the germline V gene. This CDR3 has 14 residues. The CDR3: CASSWADSYNEQFF. CDR3 DNA: TGTGCCAGCAGCTGGGCGGACAGCTACAATGAGCAGTTCTTC.

The rearrangement uses TRBV18 and TRBJ2-1; 8 bases fit TRBD2. Germline V lookup: CDR1 KGHSH, CDR2 LQKENI. This CDR3 has 15 residues. The trim removed 2 bases at V and 2 bases at J, leaving 2 bases unmatched. The CDR3 loop reads CASSPVAGPYNEQFF. The CDR3 DNA reads as TGTGCCAGCTCACCAGTAGCGGGGCCCTACAATGAGCAGTTCTTC.

In its sample, this clonotype was seen once. V gene TRBV7-2 combines with J gene TRBJ1-1, with no clear D. The CDR3 runs to 16 residues. Germline V gene lookup returns CDR1 SGHTA and CDR2 FQGNSA. Trimming took 5 bases from V and 3 from J, leaving 19 bases between them. CDR3 in DNA: TGTGCCAGCAGCGATTCCCATTTTGCGGGATACACTGAAGCTTTCTTT. Translating gives CASSDSHFAGYTEAFF.

The rearrangement joins TRBV20-1 to TRBJ1-4; no firm D call. Germline CDR1 DFQATT, CDR2 SNEGSKA (reference sequence). This CDR3 is built from 14 residues. V was cut by 0 bases and J by 0 bases, with 5 bases left in between. As DNA, the CDR3 is TGCAGTGCTAGAGATCAGGCAACTAATGAAAAACTGTTTTTT. Translated, it gives CSARDQATNEKLFF.

This clonotype was observed at least ten times. The chain combines TRBV9 with TRBJ2-3, with D uncertain. The CDR3 runs 16 residues. Trimming removed 0 bases from V and 2 bases from J, with 13 bases in between. Germline CDR1 SGDLS, CDR2 YYNGEE. The CDR3 loop is CASSVEADSHTDTQYF. The CDR3 DNA reads TGTGCCAGCAGCGTAGAGGCAGACTCTCACACAGATACGCAGTATTTT.

Ten or more counts support this clonotype. The chain joins TRBV27 to TRBJ1-5; a weak D match, TRBD1 (5 bases). The CDR3 spans 13 residues. In germline, CDR1 is MNHEY, CDR2 SMNVEV (reference sequence). Deletions cut 3 bases from V and 6 bases from J, with 9 bases between. CDR3: CASSFGGRQPQHF. Here the CDR3 DNA reads TGTGCCAGCAGTTTTGGGGGTCGTCAGCCCCAGCATTTT.

In its sample, this clonotype was seen a few times. Sequence at one end of the junction differs from germline and may be a read error. The gene calls are TRBV6-5 and TRBJ2-6, with a tentative D call TRBD2 (5 bases). Germline V gene sequence: CDR1 MNHEY, CDR2 SVGAGI. The CDR3 has 15 amino acids. The CDR3 DNA follows: TGTGTCAGCAGACTAAGGAGAGATGGGGCCAACGTCCTGACTTTC. This translates into CVSRLRRDGANVLTF.